This T cell receptor (beta chain) was sequenced for a study of blood T cells in healthy people across ages. About the research overall: The template switching approach captured approximately one barcoded beta molecule for every two T cells. General observations from the study: Diversity figures based on one million T cells were deemed too low. With age, beta diversity per million T cells declined roughly linearly, significantly by about 37.

V gave up 4 bases and J gave up 5 bases; unmatched junction bases: 11. The germline V gene encodes CDR1 LNHNV and CDR2 YYDKDF (reference sequence). The length of the CDR3 is 17 residues. A second about 7 to 12 cycle PCR used barcoded and J-beta primers. Every cDNA molecule bore a tag from a template-switch adaptor containing 12 random nucleotides. TCRdb re-analysed the 5' RACE reads in MiXCR, keeping a single row per CDR3 protein. The sample lists about 1.4 million distinct CDR3 sequences, 45% to 70% occurring once. Comments on this clonotype: Its cognate antigen is unknown.

This receptor was identified in a man in his late teens or twenties in good health. The chain couples TRBV15 to TRBJ2-1, with 10 bases lining up with TRBD2. The specimen was blood. This CDR3 reads CATSTQGELAGHNEQFF. CDR3 sequence (DNA): TGTGCCACCAGCACCCAGGGCGAACTAGCGGGACACAATGAGCAGTTCTTC.